A single sample gave rise to the 9 T cell receptor beta chains below, sequenced in a study of cytomegalovirus exposure and HLA in healthy donors (dated by TCRdb to about 2017). The library was produced with the immunoSEQ multiplex PCR assay. A mixture of 60 forward primers for TCR Vbeta segments and 13 reverse primers for TCR Jbeta segments was used in the multiplex PCR. In TCRdb, the immuneACCESS table is reduced to in-frame sequences with V and J assigned. These tables do not hold every clone; where another copy was compared, an unresolved V gene accounts for under half, and the others remain unexplained. The sample contains about 140,000 clones, roughly 85% of them found a single time. About 7% of the sample is taken by the ten largest. The specimen was PBMCs. These receptors all stem from a man aged 35-49 years in good health and CMV-seropositive.

The rearrangement uses TRBV18 and TRBJ2-5; D gene uncertain. Looked up from germline, CDR1 is KGHSH and CDR2 is LQKENI. V was pared by 5 bases and J by 5 bases, with 9 bases between. The CDR3 runs to 12 residues. The CDR3 nucleotides read TGTGCCAGCTCAGAACTACGGGAGACCCAGTACTTC. Translation: CASSELRETQYF.

The genes are TRBV11-3 and TRBJ2-3, with D perhaps TRBD2 (6 bases). Germline V gene sequence: CDR1 SGHNT, CDR2 YENEEA. The CDR3 sequence is 13 residues long. Trimming cost V 8 bases and J 6 bases, with 15 bases left between them. The CDR3 is CASGEAGRDTQYF. The CDR3, as DNA: TGTGCCAGCGGTGAGGCGGGAAGGGATACGCAGTATTTT.

The chain employs TRBV6-8 and TRBJ2-7; the D gene is possibly TRBD1 (6 bases). The CDR3 loop spans 13 amino acids. Germline V gene sequence: CDR1 MNHGY, CDR2 SAAAGT. V was pared by 5 bases and J by 2 bases, with 10 bases between. This CDR3 is CASSPRGPYEQYF. CDR3 DNA sequence: TGTGCCAGCAGTCCCAGGGGCCCCTACGAGCAGTACTTC.

The chain combines TRBV28 with TRBJ1-6; 8 bases align to TRBD1. Germline values: CDR1 MDHEN, CDR2 SYDVKM. The CDR3 totals 14 residues. V trimming: 6 bases; J trimming: 9 bases; junction bases outside the gene matches: 7. The CDR3 DNA reads TGTGCCAGCAGACCCGGGACAGGAGCTTCACCCCTCCACTTT. It yields the protein CASRPGTGASPLHF.

The chain couples TRBV30 to TRBJ2-7, with 12 bases lining up with TRBD2. V was pared by 0 bases and J by 8 bases, with 17 bases of the junction left unmatched. CDR1 is GTSNPN and CDR2 is SVGIG in the germline V gene (reference sequence). The CDR3 has 18 residues. The DNA of the CDR3 is TGTGCCTGGAGTGTTCTCCCGACTAGCGGGAGATCGCTTTCGCAGCAGTACTTC. Its protein is CAWSVLPTSGRSLSQQYF.

This sequence joins TRBV19 and TRBJ1-2, with TRBD1 matching 7 bases. Germline V gene lookup returns CDR1 LNHDA and CDR2 SQIVND (reference sequence). The CDR3 is 11 amino acids. The trim removed 10 bases at V and 7 bases at J, leaving 6 bases unmatched. CDR3 sequence: CATKQGLGYTF. DNA of the CDR3: TGTGCCACCAAACAGGGGCTTGGCTACACCTTC.

This chain joins TRBV2 and TRBJ2-7; 11 nucleotides match TRBD2. After removal of 9 bases from V and 4 bases from J, the junction contained 11 bases not matched to a gene. The CDR3 sequence is 15 residues long. Per germline, CDR1 SNHLY and CDR2 FYNNEI. As DNA, the CDR3 is TGTGCCAGTAGCTTTCACGGGACTAGCGGTTACGAGCAGTACTTC. Its protein is CASSFHGTSGYEQYF.

The count of this clone is one. V and J are TRBV5-6 and TRBJ2-1, with D possibly TRBD1 on 6 matching bases. Germline V gene lookup returns CDR1 SGHDT and CDR2 YYEEEE. Trimming took off 0 bases at V and 2 bases at J, with 18 bases between the two ends. This CDR3 contains 18 residues. The CDR3 sequence is CASSLAGARGSPYNEQFF. For the CDR3, the DNA is TGTGCCAGCAGCTTGGCAGGGGCTCGCGGGTCCCCCTACAATGAGCAGTTCTTC.

The J gene is TRBJ2-1, the V gene TRBV4-1; 7 bases agree with TRBD2. The J segment lost 2 bases and the V segment lost 2 bases, leaving 6 bases of the junction unmatched. The V gene's germline CDR1 is MGHRA and CDR2 YSYEKL. This CDR3 comprises 16 residues. The CDR3 DNA follows: TGCGCCAGCAGCCAACTGCTAGCGGAAACCTACAATGAGCAGTTCTTC. This sequence encodes CASSQLLAETYNEQFF.